This T cell receptor (beta chain) derives from a study of shared clonotypes between healthy human individuals. For the study at large: The donor group consisted of a couple of women and a few men, aged 18 to 49. Study-level points and caveats: Clonotypes which were not shared had lower generation probabilities than clonotypes that all four donors shared.

Naive CD8 cells were CD45RO-negative, positively selected for CCR7, excluding terminally differentiated effector memory CD45RA+ cells. As regards this clone: Its target is not known.

Investigators spread the genomic DNA of each subset evenly over several immunoSEQ plates. Profiling relied on immunoSEQ multiplex PCR, and the TCRdb table lists in-frame clones only, not all of them. The table shows more than 2 million clones, with around 93% occurring only once. The source material was naive CD8+ T cells from PBMCs. The source is a man in his late teens or twenties in good health. Some clones in this sample may be carry-over from other donors' samples.

CDR3 residues: CASRRGTDSYEQYF. As DNA, the CDR3 is TGTGCCAGCAGGAGGGGGACAGACTCCTACGAGCAGTACTTC. The V call is TRBV28, the J call TRBJ2-7; TRBD1 matches 7 bases. The CDR3 is 14 amino acids. The germline CDR1 and CDR2 sequences are MDHEN and SYDVKM. The V segment lost 6 bases and the J segment 0 bases; nucleotides outside the gene matches: 5.